One and the same sample provided the 15 T cell receptor beta chains below, sequenced in a study of cytomegalovirus exposure and HLA in healthy donors. With 60 Vbeta and 13 Jbeta primers, the PCR was carried out. The assay was immunoSEQ multiplex PCR, and TCRdb's table has in-frame clones only and misses some. This sample has roughly 100,000 clones, with 50% to 70% found just once. Sequencing input: PBMCs. All receptors derive from a human donor in good health.

V gene TRBV18 combines with J gene TRBJ2-7; maybe TRBD2 (5 bases). Per germline, CDR1 KGHSH and CDR2 LQKENI. The CDR3 consists of 12 residues. Trimming stripped 2 bases from V and 6 bases from J, with 8 bases between. CDR3: CASSPNGGEQYF. In DNA form, the CDR3 reads TGTGCCAGCTCACCAAACGGAGGCGAGCAGTACTTC.

This clone has only a few counts. The chain has TRBV27 and TRBJ2-1; 10 nucleotides line up with TRBD2. The CDR3 runs 15 residues. The germline gives CDR1 MNHEY, CDR2 SMNVEV (reference sequence). Losses at the gene ends were 8 bases for V and 5 bases for J; bases not matched to a gene: 9. CDR3: CASVKLAGANNEQFF. The CDR3 DNA reads as TGTGCCAGCGTAAAGCTAGCGGGAGCCAACAATGAGCAGTTCTTC.

The genes are TRBV27 and TRBJ1-5; 9 bases agree with TRBD1. Trimming cost V 0 bases and J 2 bases; bases outside gene matches: 8. The CDR3 is 18 amino acids. The germline V gene has CDR1 MNHEY and CDR2 SMNVEV (reference sequence). The CDR3 here is CASSLSLQGATGNQPQHF. CDR3 nucleotide sequence: TGTGCCAGCAGTTTATCCTTACAGGGGGCCACGGGCAATCAGCCCCAGCATTTT.

The CDR3 protein is CASSWSRTSDEQFF. The CDR3 DNA reads TGTGCCAGCAGCTGGTCACGAACTAGCGATGAGCAGTTCTTC. The chain couples TRBV7-7 to TRBJ2-1; 7 bases map to TRBD2. Germline V gene lookup returns CDR1 SSHAT and CDR2 FNYEAQ (reference sequence). This CDR3 is built from 14 residues. Trimming cost V 4 bases and J 8 bases; bases outside gene matches: 8. Full variable domain (missing parts from reference TRBV7-7 and TRBJ2-1): GAGVSQSPRYKVTKRGQDVTLRCDPISSHATLYWYQQALGQGPEFLTYFNYEAQPDKSGLPSDRFSAERPEGSISTLTIQRTEQRDSAMYRCASSWSRTSDEQFFGPGTRLTVL.

This clone was seen a handful of times. CDR3: CASSLVAPAGGELFF. DNA of the CDR3: TGTGCCAGCAGCTTAGTAGCGCCAGCGGGCGGGGAGCTGTTTTTT. This sequence joins TRBV7-6 and TRBJ2-2; possible D gene TRBD2, 6 bases. The germline V and J ends were trimmed by 1 base and 7 bases, with 13 bases remaining between them. The germline gives CDR1 SGHVS, CDR2 FNYEAQ. The CDR3 covers 15 residues.

This chain links TRBV4-2 with TRBJ2-7; 10 bases are a match to TRBD1. There are 14 residues in the CDR3. The ends lost 3 bases at V and 7 bases at J; junction bases unmatched: 6. Per the germline V gene, CDR1 is LGHNA and CDR2 is YNFKEQ. The CDR3 coding sequence is TGTGCCAGCAGCCACCGGGACAGGGGCTATGAGCAGTACTTC. It translates to CASSHRDRGYEQYF.

The chain joins TRBV27 to TRBJ2-1, with 10 bases matching TRBD2. Germline V lookup: CDR1 MNHEY, CDR2 SMNVEV (reference sequence). CDR3 length: 14 amino acids. Germline trimming cut 4 bases from V and 9 bases from J; bases unmatched to any gene: 6. CDR3 loop: CASSYQSGRVEQFF. The DNA for the CDR3 is TGTGCCAGCAGTTACCAAAGCGGGAGGGTTGAGCAGTTCTTC.

This clone was recorded only once. The chain recombines TRBV19 with TRBJ1-1; 8 nucleotides align to TRBD1. The CDR3 runs 14 residues. Germline trimming cut 7 bases from V and 5 bases from J; bases unmatched to any gene: 9. Germline V gives CDR1 LNHDA, CDR2 SQIVND (reference sequence). For the CDR3, the DNA is TGTGCCAGTACCATCGGGACAGGAGGAACTGAAGCTTTCTTT. Protein: CASTIGTGGTEAFF.

J is TRBJ2-7 and V is TRBV6-5; no definite D call. V was shortened by 4 bases and J by 3 bases, with 10 bases between the two germline ends. CDR1 MNHEY and CDR2 SVGAGI come from the germline V gene. This CDR3 has 13 residues. The DNA for the CDR3 is TGTGCCAGCAGTTCAAGGAGTTACTACGAGCAGTACTTC. It specifies CASSSRSYYEQYF.

The count of this clone is one. V is TRBV5-1 and J is TRBJ1-1; 8 nucleotides agree with TRBD1. The CDR3 is made up of 15 amino acids. Germline CDR1 SGHRS, CDR2 YFSETQ. V gave up 0 bases and J gave up 4 bases; unmatched junction bases: 5. This CDR3 is CASSLGNTGGTEAFF. CDR3 bases: TGCGCCAGCAGCTTGGGAAACACAGGGGGCACTGAAGCTTTCTTT.

This clone was counted a few times. V usage is TRBV6-1 and J usage is TRBJ1-2; 7 bases agree with TRBD1. Trimming removed 6 bases from V and 4 bases from J; junction bases left unmatched: 5. The length of the CDR3 is 13 residues. The germline V gene has CDR1 MNHNS and CDR2 SASEGT. The CDR3 DNA reads as TGTGCCAGCAGGATGGGACAGATCTATGGCTACACCTTC. Translating gives CASRMGQIYGYTF.

The chain combines TRBV19 with TRBJ1-2; TRBD1 matches 8 bases. CDR3 length: 14 amino acids. V was clipped by 5 bases and J by 3 bases; unmatched bases: 5. The germline V gene encodes CDR1 LNHDA and CDR2 SQIVND (reference sequence). The CDR3 coding sequence is TGTGCCAGTAGTTGGACAGGGCTGGACTATGGCTACACCTTC. It yields the protein CASSWTGLDYGYTF.

The V gene is TRBV6-5, the J gene TRBJ2-3; TRBD1 matches 10 bases. V shed 2 bases, J shed 6 bases, and the junction held 8 bases outside the gene matches. CDR3 length equals 16 residues. CDR1 is MNHEY and CDR2 is SVGAGI in the germline V gene. The CDR3 protein is CASSYRGGQGVDTQYF. The CDR3 DNA is TGTGCCAGCAGTTACAGGGGAGGACAGGGGGTCGATACGCAGTATTTT.

This chain links TRBV28 with TRBJ1-1; TRBD1 matches at 8 bases. The V gene's germline CDR1 is MDHEN and CDR2 SYDVKM. V gave up 5 bases and J gave up 4 bases; unmatched junction bases: 9. The CDR3 runs to 15 residues. CDR3 loop: CASSRTGTGGTEAFF. The DNA of the CDR3 is TGTGCCAGCAGTAGAACCGGGACAGGTGGCACTGAAGCTTTCTTT. Based on the CDR3 plus reference TRBV28 and TRBJ1-1, the full variable domain is DVKVTQSSRYLVKRTGEKVFLECVQDMDHENMFWYRQDPGLGLRLIYFSYDVKMKEKGDIPEGYSVSREKKERFSLILESASTNQTSMYLCASSRTGTGGTEAFFGQGTRLTVV.

This clone was seen more than once but under ten times. Other DNA sequences of this sample code for an identical CDR3. The rearrangement uses TRBV7-9 and TRBJ1-5; D ambiguous. The CDR3 runs to 13 residues. CDR1 is SEHNR, CDR2 FQNEAQ, per germline (reference sequence). Trimming took off 4 bases at V and 1 base at J, with 5 bases between the two ends. In nucleotides, the CDR3 is TGTGCCAGCAGCTCACAAAGCAATCAGCCCCAGCATTTT. It is translated as CASSSQSNQPQHF.